This T cell receptor beta chain comes out of a study of cytomegalovirus exposure and HLA in healthy donors. Notes on the study in general: When a later analysis compared HLA-associated TCR beta chains with equally common others, the HLA-associated chains turned out to be more clonally expanded and to have lower generation probabilities. TCR beta V segments were, for the most part, productive about 90% or about 30% of the time in an earlier analysis.

Note on this clone: The antigen is unknown.

PCR involved 60 Vbeta and 13 Jbeta primers. Here immunoSEQ multiplex PCR was the method, and the copy in TCRdb shows in-frame clones only, minus some. In the table there are roughly 100,000 clones, around 73% of which are singletons. Germline loops: CDR1 SGHTA, CDR2 FQGNSA. Trimming stripped 7 bases from V and 0 bases from J, with 18 bases between. This CDR3 is built from 16 residues. The sequencing sample was made of PBMCs. The TCR comes from a woman aged 40 to 50 in good health and CMV-seronegative. The J gene is TRBJ1-2, the V gene TRBV7-2; maybe TRBD1 (5 bases). CDR3 DNA sequence: TGTGCCAGCAAAAGGCAGGGAATCCTAGCTAACTATGGCTACACCTTC. Translated, it gives CASKRQGILANYGYTF. The whole variable domain, remainder taken from reference TRBV7-2 and TRBJ1-2, is GAGVSQSPSNKVTEKGKDVELRCDPISGHTALYWYRQSLGQGLEFLIYFQGNSAPDKSGLPSDRFSAERTGGSVSTLTIQRTQQEDSAVYLCASKRQGILANYGYTFGSGTRLTVV.